This T cell receptor beta chain comes out of a study of neurological immune-mediated disorders (dated by TCRdb to between 2018 and 2020). About the study as a whole: Of the 35 or so multiple sclerosis patients, about 30 had relapsing-remitting MS and 3 had secondary progressive MS. Alongside PBMC samples, the set of more than 85 TCR-beta libraries contained longitudinal samples, technical triplicates, and paired CD4+ and CD8+ T-cell subsets that had been sorted. Peripheral blood TCR-beta repertoires from HTLV-I-associated myelopathy (HAM/TSP) patients, multiple sclerosis patients and healthy controls were compared by UMI-based sequencing. The cohort included some 68 subjects: approximately 14 with HAM/TSP, around 34 with multiple sclerosis, and 20 healthy controls. Study-level results and caveats: In phylogenetic analysis, the repertoires of 18 of 34 MS patients grouped into a cluster of related CDR3 sequences, which suggests a possible signature at the repertoire level. No identical CDR3 amino acid sequences were shared among expanded clones across subjects, suggesting private TCR-beta repertoires in all groups. The MS cluster showed no association with clinical or MRI features, and the authors stated that larger cohorts are needed. TCR clonal expansion was greatest in HAM/TSP patients and smallest in MS patients, who ranked below even healthy controls.

cDNA was synthesized by template-switch 5'RACE using a primer with a 10-nucleotide random unique molecular identifier that tagged each TCR transcript. Each sequencing run produced over 160 million TCR-beta sequences covering 15-18 subjects. The RNeasy kit was used for extraction of total RNA. The KAPA Real-time Library Amplification kit was used to amplify TCR-beta VDJ regions with primers targeting the TCR constant region and the 5'RACE anchor. Sample indexes and Illumina adaptors were added in a first PCR, after which library yield was increased in a second PCR. The roughly 650 bp TCR product was size-selected on a 2% E-gel SizeSelection system after Ampure bead purification. Before pooling, libraries had their quality checked on a Bioanalyzer, their concentration measured with Qubit, and their quantity determined with the Kapa Library Quantification kit. An Illumina HiSeq 2500 was used to sequence the libraries paired-end at 2 x 150 bp. To increase sequence diversity, about 25-30% phiX was spiked into each library pool. As for how the authors treated the data: The UMI-based MiGEC pipeline processed quality-filtered reads and removed over 75% of raw TCR sequences during error correction. VDJ genes were aligned to IMGT germline references, and clonotypes were defined by unique CDR3 amino acid sequence plus V-J genes. VDJtools evaluated clonal expansion, Shannon diversity and CDR3 relatedness (CalcPairwiseDistances, ClusterSamples); CLCbio workbench built phylogenetic trees. Clones with at least 8 unique UMIs were defined as expanded, with this threshold being based on coefficient-of-variation modelling across technical triplicates. Using fastp at Q25 and MiXCR, TCRdb reprocessed the public reads and kept productive beta chains. Each entry merges the rows of one CDR3 protein and shows their most common DNA and genes. These V and J calls originate from TCRdb's pipeline instead of the authors' own analysis. A total of around 70,000 distinct CDR3 sequences appear in this sample, around 3% of them only once. The biggest ten clones account for more than 4.5% of the sample.

Counted from cysteine to phenylalanine, this CDR3 has 14 amino acids. Only the CDR3 DNA is retained, 42 bases long and in frame from the first base. The CDR1 and CDR2 encoded by the germline V gene (reference sequence) are MNHNY and SVGAGI. V sheds 4 bases and J sheds 3 bases, leaving 13 bases between their ends. This clonotype was seen ten or more times. The specificity of this receptor is unknown. Per-base quality was not reported, and no clone a single base away is much larger than it. For unsorted PBMC libraries, 2 million PBMCs were used after storage in RNAlater at -80 degrees C until RNA extraction. The multiple sclerosis patients were enrolled in a US clinical protocol that evaluated disease progression with magnetic resonance imaging. Peripheral blood was subjected to Ficoll-Hypaque density gradient centrifugation to isolate PBMCs, which were then cryopreserved in liquid nitrogen.

The receptor chain draws on TRBV6-6 and TRBJ2-7, with TRBD1 tentatively as D gene (6 bases match). The sequence derives from a woman aged 45-59 years with multiple sclerosis. Sequenced input: PBMCs. CDR3 region: CASSFGTSVYEQYF. Read as DNA, the sequence is TGTGCCAGCAGTTTCGGGACATCTGTCTACGAGCAGTACTTC.